These 7 T cell receptor beta chains share one sample of origin, sequenced in a study of CD8+ T cells in alopecia areata. RNA extraction was followed by reverse transcription into cDNA, which acted as the sequencing template. This table comes from immunoSEQ multiplex PCR, and its TCRdb copy is limited to in-frame clones, with some not included. This table holds 100,000 to 150,000 clones, about 49% found once. The sample here was CD8+ T cells sorted from blood, taken at week 0. The receptors shown here come from a human donor with alopecia areata.

The chain is built from TRBV6-5 and TRBJ2-7, with D maybe TRBD2 (5 bases). Trimming stripped 6 bases from V and 10 bases from J, with 13 bases between. The CDR3 covers 11 residues. In germline, CDR1 is MNHEY, CDR2 SVGAGI. CDR3 sequence (DNA): TGTGCCAGCAGCCCGGGGTGGAAACAGTACTTC. Translated: CASSPGWKQYF.

The chain links TRBV5-1 to TRBJ2-7; 8 bases are shared with TRBD2. The CDR3 runs to 16 residues. The junction had 10 bases not matched to a gene; V was cut back by 0 bases and J by 5 bases. From germline, CDR1 is SGHRS and CDR2 YFSETQ. The CDR3 nucleotides read TGCGCCAGCAGCTTGGAAGTGGCCAGCGGGGGACACGAGCAGTACTTC. It yields the protein CASSLEVASGGHEQYF.

This clone was counted a few times. This chain links TRBV2 with TRBJ1-2; D not certain. V lost 10 bases, J lost 8 bases, and 11 bases lay in between. Germline CDR1 reads SNHLY; CDR2 reads FYNNEI. CDR3 size: 10 residues. The CDR3 DNA reads as TGTGCCACCGCGTGGCAGGGCTACACCTTC. It yields the protein CATAWQGYTF.

CDR3 amino acids: CAWIWPEGAEAFF. CDR3 nucleotides: TGTGCCTGGATATGGCCGGAGGGGGCTGAAGCTTTCTTT. This chain uses TRBV30 with TRBJ1-1; possibly TRBD1 for D (6 bases). V was trimmed by 4 bases and J by 6 bases, leaving 15 bases between them. CDR1 and CDR2 from the germline V gene are GTSNPN and SVGIG (reference sequence). The CDR3 has 13 residues.

This clone showed up just a few times. The chain carries TRBV7-6 and TRBJ2-3; D possibly corresponds to TRBD2 (7 bases). V lost 1 base, J lost 3 bases, and 20 bases lay in between. The CDR3 sequence is 18 residues long. Germline V gene sequence: CDR1 SGHVS, CDR2 FNYEAQ. CDR3 coding DNA: TGTGCCAGCAGCTTAGAAGGTCCGGTGGGGGGGCCGACAGATACGCAGTATTTT. This sequence encodes CASSLEGPVGGPTDTQYF.

J is TRBJ1-1 and V is TRBV29-1; 8 nucleotides line up with TRBD1. V trimming: 3 bases; J trimming: 1 base; junction bases outside the gene matches: 4. This CDR3 region has 14 residues. Germline-derived CDR1 and CDR2 are SQVTM and ANQGSEA. This CDR3 reads CSVDDRGGNTEAFF. The CDR3 nucleotides read TGCAGCGTTGATGACAGGGGAGGGAACACTGAAGCTTTCTTT. Together with reference TRBV29-1 and TRBJ1-1, the CDR3 gives the full variable domain: SAVISQKPSRDICQRGTSLTIQCQVDSQVTMMFWYRQQPGQSLTLIATANQGSEATYESGFVIDKFPISRPNLTFSTLTVSNMSPEDSSIYLCSVDDRGGNTEAFFGQGTRLTVV.

The chain couples TRBV4-3 to TRBJ1-1; D ambiguous. CDR1 and CDR2 (germline): LGHNA, YSLEER. This CDR3 spans 14 amino acids. The V and J ends lost 2 bases and 5 bases respectively, with 12 bases between them. The CDR3 nucleotides are TGCGCCAGCAGCCAAAAACGAGGGAGGACTGAAGCTTTCTTT. As protein: CASSQKRGRTEAFF.